Detailed here is one T cell receptor (beta chain). The protocol was immunoSEQ multiplex PCR, while the TCRdb copy is restricted to in-frame clones and leaves out a portion. The sample has about 270,000 clones, approximately 90% seen once. This sample stems from a study of blood T cell repertoires in COVID-19. The germline CDR1 and CDR2 sequences are SGHDT and YYEEEE. The CDR3 is 15 residues long. The ends were cut back, 1 base at V and 5 bases at J, with 12 bases in the middle. V usage is TRBV5-6 and J usage is TRBJ1-4; tentative D call: TRBD1 (5 bases). This TCR derives from a man aged 60 to 69 who had recovered from COVID-19. The material sequenced was peripheral blood. Here the CDR3 DNA reads TGTGCCAGCAGCTTGTGGGGACTTTCAAATGAAAAACTGTTTTTT. The encoded protein is CASSLWGLSNEKLFF.